The clone carrying this TCR beta chain has just one count. Its antigen is unidentified. Germline lookup yields CDR1 DFQATT and CDR2 SNEGSKA (reference sequence). Trimming pared 6 bases from V and 3 bases from J, leaving 18 bases between. The CDR3 spans 14 residues. The entry originates in a study of glioma-infiltrating T cells. Using RNA template, CDR3s of TCR alpha and beta were amplified with iRepertoire arm-PCR. Tissue mRNA or PBMC total RNA, 100-400 ng, went into one-step reverse transcription and amplification. TCRdb re-derived calls from the multiplex PCR reads in MiXCR, one entry per CDR3 protein. Of about 140,000 distinct CDR3 sequences in the sample, roughly two fifths were seen once. Study-wide results and caveats: Tissue-blood divergence was below expectation in non-neoplastic patients, above in gliomas. Only very few CDR3 sequences appeared in both tissue and blood.

The chain combines TRBV20-1 with TRBJ2-7; possible D gene TRBD2, 6 bases. Material: glioma tissue, nonneoplastic brain tissue, or PBMCs (not recorded which). This TCR was sampled from a human donor with low-grade glioma or glioblastoma, undergoing nonglioma brain surgery, or in good health (not recorded which). In DNA, the CDR3 is TGCAGTGCCTTGATGGCGGGGCACGTCTACGAGCAGTACTTC. It encodes CSALMAGHVYEQYF.